Below, 10 T cell receptor beta chains from the same sample are listed, as sequenced in a study of neurological immune-mediated disorders. TCRdb re-called the 5' RACE reads with MiXCR, one entry per CDR3 protein. The sample gives approximately 65,000 distinct CDR3 sequences, around 4% of which show up once; about 2.6% is in the top ten. The sample comprised PBMCs. Receptor source: a man aged 45 to 65 with multiple sclerosis.

This clonotype was counted ten times or more. The gene calls are TRBV15 and TRBJ1-6; 8 nucleotides match TRBD1. The germline CDR1 and CDR2 sequences are LNHNV and YYDKDF (reference sequence). V was clipped by 3 bases and J by 7 bases; unmatched bases: 5. The CDR3 covers 15 residues. For the CDR3, the DNA is TGTGCCACCAGCAGCTTGGACAGGGAAAATTCACCCCTCCACTTT. This sequence encodes CATSSLDRENSPLHF.

This clonotype has only a few counts. This chain joins TRBV29-1 and TRBJ1-2, with D perhaps TRBD1 (5 bases). This CDR3 comprises 13 residues. Trimming shortened V by 4 bases and J by 7 bases, and 16 bases separated the two germline ends. Germline V gene data show CDR1 as SQVTM and CDR2 as ANQGSEA. The CDR3 DNA sequence: TGCAGCGTTGGCCCCCCGGGGGGGTCTGGCTACACCTTC. Its protein product is CSVGPPGGSGYTF.

Ten or more counts support this clonotype. The chain links TRBV7-9 to TRBJ1-2, with TRBD1 identical over 9 bases. Germline V gene lookup returns CDR1 SEHNR and CDR2 FQNEAQ (reference sequence). The ends lost 5 bases at V and 5 bases at J; junction bases unmatched: 12. The CDR3 contains 16 residues. The CDR3 spells CASSTQGAGLPYGYTF. The CDR3 DNA is TGTGCCAGCAGCACACAGGGGGCTGGTTTGCCTTATGGCTACACCTTC. Filled out from reference TRBV7-9 and TRBJ1-2, the complete variable domain reads DTGVSQNPRHKITKRGQNVTFRCDPISEHNRLYWYRQTLGQGPEFLTYFQNEAQLEKSRLLSDRFSAERPKGSFSTLEIQRTEQGDSAMYLCASSTQGAGLPYGYTFGSGTRLTVV.

This clonotype was observed at least ten times. The rearrangement links TRBV5-1 to TRBJ1-2, with a possible D match to TRBD1 (5 bases). The germline gives CDR1 SGHRS, CDR2 YFSETQ. The CDR3 has 15 residues. Trimming pared 4 bases from V and 7 bases from J, leaving 20 bases between. CDR3 protein: CASSPWSQGEGGYTF. For the CDR3, the DNA is TGCGCCAGCAGCCCCTGGTCGCAGGGTGAGGGTGGCTACACCTTC. Supplemented by reference TRBV5-1 and TRBJ1-2, the full variable domain reads KAGVTQTPRYLIKTRGQQVTLSCSPISGHRSVSWYQQTPGQGLQFLFEYFSETQRNKGNFPGRFSGRQFSNSRSEMNVSTLELGDSALYLCASSPWSQGEGGYTFGSGTRLTVV.

This clonotype was picked up many times. The genes are TRBV20-1 and TRBJ1-2, with 10 nucleotides matching TRBD1. CDR3 length: 14 amino acids. The germline V gene has CDR1 DFQATT and CDR2 SNEGSKA (reference sequence). J was trimmed by 4 bases and V by 6 bases; bases with no gene match: 8. CDR3 nucleotide sequence: TGCAGTGCGACGAGGGACAGGGGTTTCTATGGCTACACCTTC. It codes for CSATRDRGFYGYTF.

This clonotype was seen ten or more times. This chain links TRBV20-1 with TRBJ2-3; TRBD2 matches at 10 bases. J lost 3 bases, V lost 3 bases, and 3 bases had no gene match. The germline gives CDR1 DFQATT, CDR2 SNEGSKA (reference sequence). The CDR3 has 14 residues. CDR3 loop: CSARLAGVTDTQYF. The CDR3 nucleotides read TGCAGTGCTAGGCTAGCGGGGGTTACAGATACGCAGTATTTT.

This clonotype was recorded at least ten times. This sequence joins TRBV27 and TRBJ2-5; D is unresolved. Deletions cut 2 bases from V and 2 bases from J, with 6 bases between. The germline gives CDR1 MNHEY, CDR2 SMNVEV (reference sequence). This CDR3 contains 13 residues. The CDR3 sequence is CASSLTLQETQYF. The CDR3 nucleotides are TGTGCCAGCAGTTTAACTTTACAAGAGACCCAGTACTTC.

This clonotype has a handful of counts. At one end the junction does not follow the germline gene, possibly because of a read error. V and J are TRBV20-1 and TRBJ1-5, with TRBD1 matching 7 bases. The CDR3 contains 14 residues. Germline V gene lookup returns CDR1 DFQATT and CDR2 SNEGSKA (reference sequence). The CDR3 here is CSAMGGTVKQPQNF. The CDR3 region has the DNA TGCAGTGCTATGGGGGGGACAGTTAAACAGCCCCAGAATTTT.

At least ten counts were recorded for this clonotype. The chain employs TRBV7-8 and TRBJ1-1, with D maybe TRBD1 (6 bases). Germline V gene data show CDR1 as SGHVS and CDR2 as FQNEAQ. Trimming shortened V by 2 bases and J by 6 bases, and 13 bases separated the two germline ends. The CDR3 contains 14 residues. The CDR3 sequence is CASSLWASGAEAFF. CDR3 bases: TGTGCCAGCAGCTTATGGGCGTCAGGGGCTGAAGCTTTCTTT.

The table lists this clonotype with many counts. The chain uses TRBV5-1 and TRBJ2-3, with D tentatively TRBD2 (5 bases). The CDR3 length is 13 residues. The germline V gene encodes CDR1 SGHRS and CDR2 YFSETQ. Trimming removed 6 bases at V and 0 bases at J, with 8 bases between. The CDR3 loop is CASTGDSTDTQYF. For the CDR3, the DNA is TGCGCCAGCACCGGGGATAGCACAGATACGCAGTATTTT.